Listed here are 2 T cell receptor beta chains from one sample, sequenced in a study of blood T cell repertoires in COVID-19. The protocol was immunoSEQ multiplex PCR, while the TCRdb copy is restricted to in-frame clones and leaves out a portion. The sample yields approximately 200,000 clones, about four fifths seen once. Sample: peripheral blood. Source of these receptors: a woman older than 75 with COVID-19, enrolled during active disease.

The CDR3 sequence is CASSLPGGQGTLTDWATNEKLFF. CDR3 in DNA: TGTGCCAGCAGTCTCCCCGGGGGACAGGGGACACTGACTGATTGGGCAACTAATGAAAAACTGTTTTTT. V and J are TRBV6-6 and TRBJ1-4; TRBD1 matches at 10 bases. The CDR3 is 23 residues long. Germline V gene sequence: CDR1 MNHNY, CDR2 SVGAGI (reference sequence). Unmatched junction bases numbered 24, after V lost 5 bases and J lost 0 bases.

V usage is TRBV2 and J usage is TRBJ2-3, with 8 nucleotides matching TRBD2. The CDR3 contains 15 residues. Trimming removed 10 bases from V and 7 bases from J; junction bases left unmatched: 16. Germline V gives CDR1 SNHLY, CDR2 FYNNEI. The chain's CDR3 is CATASGGLIRNTQYF. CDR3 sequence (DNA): TGTGCCACCGCGAGCGGGGGCCTAATCAGGAATACGCAGTATTTT.